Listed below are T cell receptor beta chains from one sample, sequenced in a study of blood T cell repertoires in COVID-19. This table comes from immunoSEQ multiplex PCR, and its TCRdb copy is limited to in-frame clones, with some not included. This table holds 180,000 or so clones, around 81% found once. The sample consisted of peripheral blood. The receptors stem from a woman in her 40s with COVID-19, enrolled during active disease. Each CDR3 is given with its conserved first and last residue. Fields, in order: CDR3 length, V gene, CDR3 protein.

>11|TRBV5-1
CASGEGNIQYF
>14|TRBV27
CASTGSLVTDTQYF
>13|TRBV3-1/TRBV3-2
CASSQDRRGTQYF
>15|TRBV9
CASSVAGGPPYEQYF
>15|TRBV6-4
CASSDQQSLVNEQFF
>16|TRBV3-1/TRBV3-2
CASSQRSGRSYNEQFF
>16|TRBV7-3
CASSLRGGFDNSPLHF
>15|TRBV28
CASSLGTGVNSPLHF
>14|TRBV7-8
CASSLAAGYTEAFF
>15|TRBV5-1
CASSLGALMNTEAFF
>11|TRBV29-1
CSVQSQNTIYF
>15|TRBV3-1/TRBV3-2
CASSARTSSAGELFF
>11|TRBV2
CASSGRIEAFF
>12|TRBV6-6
CASSLGTYGYTF
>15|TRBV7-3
CASSPGLAGYNEQFF
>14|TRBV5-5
CASRPTTTNEKLFF
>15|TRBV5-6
CASSLGAPPIETQYF
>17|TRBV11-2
CASSFSPARDRDYGYTF
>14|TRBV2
CASSVASSADTQYF
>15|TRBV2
CASSVWERSNQPQHF
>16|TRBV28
CASSFIGQARNEKLFF
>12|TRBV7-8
CASGQGGNEQFF
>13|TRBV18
CASSEGQVYGYTF
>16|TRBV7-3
CASSLTGTGVNNEQFF
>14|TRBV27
CASRPDSDYNEQFF
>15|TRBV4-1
CASSQATGNTGELFF
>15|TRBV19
CASRPTAVAGETQYF
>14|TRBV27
CASSPPGQPYEQYF
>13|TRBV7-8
CASSSHTRIEQFF
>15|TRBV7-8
CASSRGTQAYNEQFF
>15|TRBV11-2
CASSLVGTGVSEAFF
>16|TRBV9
CASSPAGTSRSSEQFF
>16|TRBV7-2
CASSPSLAGGRNEQFF
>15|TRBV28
CASSLRGRLNQPQHF
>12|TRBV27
CASSPLRGGYTF
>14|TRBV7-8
CASSLVGGGNEQFF
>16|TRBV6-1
CASSGREGLSNQPQHF
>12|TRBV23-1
CASSHSGNEQFF
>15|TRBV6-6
CASSYRTGDNQPQHF
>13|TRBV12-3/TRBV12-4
CASSSGVQETQYF
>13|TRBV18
CASSQDWEREQYF
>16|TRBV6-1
CASSEAGTATNEKLFF